This T cell receptor (beta chain) was retrieved from a study of early T cells in non-severe SARS-CoV-2 infection. In the study overall: Sequencing used unsorted whole-blood bulk RNA, so chains lack pairing.

TCRdb reprocessed the 5' RACE reads via MiXCR and lists one record per CDR3 protein. The sample yields 50,000 to 70,000 distinct CDR3 sequences, 5.5% to 7% seen once. This clonotype was picked up many times. Trimming took off 0 bases at V and 0 bases at J, with 3 bases between the two ends. CDR1 is MNHEY and CDR2 is SVGAGI in the germline V gene. The CDR3 is 14 residues long. The chain employs TRBV6-5 and TRBJ1-3; D is ambiguous. The source is an adult who was a healthcare worker with PCR-confirmed SARS-CoV-2 infection or an uninfected control (not recorded which). The sample here was whole blood, taken at baseline. This CDR3 reads CASSYSGSGNTIYF. DNA for the CDR3: TGTGCCAGCAGTTACTCGGGCTCTGGAAACACCATATATTTT.